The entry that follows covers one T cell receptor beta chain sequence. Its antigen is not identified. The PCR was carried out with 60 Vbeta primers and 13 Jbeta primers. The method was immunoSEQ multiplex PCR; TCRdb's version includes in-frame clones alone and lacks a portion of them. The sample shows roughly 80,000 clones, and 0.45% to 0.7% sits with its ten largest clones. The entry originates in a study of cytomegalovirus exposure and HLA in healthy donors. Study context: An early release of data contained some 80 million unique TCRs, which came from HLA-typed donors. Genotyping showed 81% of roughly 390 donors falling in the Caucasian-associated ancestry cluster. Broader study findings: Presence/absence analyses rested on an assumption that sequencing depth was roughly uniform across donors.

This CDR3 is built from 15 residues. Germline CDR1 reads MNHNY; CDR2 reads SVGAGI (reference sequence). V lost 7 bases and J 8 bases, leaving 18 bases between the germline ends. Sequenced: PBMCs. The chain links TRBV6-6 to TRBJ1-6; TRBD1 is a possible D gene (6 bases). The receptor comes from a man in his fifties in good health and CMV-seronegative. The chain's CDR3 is CASTVLQGGYSPLHF. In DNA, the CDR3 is TGTGCCAGCACGGTATTACAGGGTGGATATTCACCCCTCCACTTT.